What follows describes a single TCR beta chain. Many counts were recorded for this clonotype. There is no known antigen for this receptor. There are no base qualities to consult, and no much larger clone falls within one base. The study deep-sequenced TCR repertoires of sorted CD4+ and CD8+ blood T cells from severe aplastic anemia patients and healthy subjects. Ficoll-Paque density gradient centrifugation was used to isolate peripheral blood mononuclear cells. Before DNA extraction, CD4+ and CD8+ T cells were sorted by FACS or by magnetic beads. This entry belongs to a study of CD8+CD57+ T cells in acquired aplastic anemia (dated by TCRdb to the late 2010s). The study in broad terms: Extracted DNA from sorted CD4+ and CD8+ cells averaged around 2.9 ug, ranging from 0.2 to 27.4 ug. Mean read counts for healthy donor samples were approximately 10 million for CD4+ cells and some 12 million for CD8+ cells.

Reading from cysteine to phenylalanine, the CDR3 counts 14 amino acids. Only the CDR3 DNA is retained, 42 bases long and in frame from the first base. Trimming takes 1 base from V and 5 bases from J, and the germline ends sit 11 bases apart. Results and caveats for the whole study, not just this receptor: Some 27 CD8+ CDR3 sequences were found in both patients and controls but appeared to be highly expressed in patients and within the immunodominant clones of the patients. No significant difference in CD8+ Simpson's diversity was found between patients and healthy controls (P=0.060).

TCR beta VDJ combination and CDR3 sequence profiling used genomic DNA as the template. An Illumina HiSeq 2000 was the platform used for TCR repertoire sequencing. As for the authors' bioinformatics: TRBV/TRBJ rearrangement plots, CDR3 size and DJ length profiles, and Simpson's diversity index were used to evaluate the repertoires. The most abundant DNA sequence in the deep sequencing data was taken as the immunodominant clone. CDR3 amino acid sequences were checked for sharing between subjects and were compared against published repertoires and the VDJdb database. TCRdb reprocessing: public reads trimmed at Q25 with fastp, clones called with MiXCR, in-frame beta chains kept. Every distinct CDR3 protein forms one entry, paired with its most common genes and DNA. TCRdb, rather than the study authors, made the V and J calls. In all, the sample holds a few hundred thousand distinct CDR3 sequences, and approximately 70% of those were seen once. 4% of the sample rests with the top ten.

The sequence derives from a human donor in good health, serving as a control. This chain joins TRBV12-3 or TRBV12-4 to TRBJ2-5, with the D gene too uncertain to name. The sample consisted of sorted CD4+, CD8+, or CD8+CD57+ T cells (not recorded which) from PBMCs. DNA sequence: TGTGCCAGCAGTTTAGGGTGGGGTGGCGAGACCCAGTACTTC. Translated, it reads CASSLGWGGETQYF.